The source of this TCR beta chain is a study of blood T cell repertoires in COVID-19. Study details: Acute and convalescent COVID-19 specimens originated in the United States, Italy and Spain. PBMCs, B-cell-depleted T cells, or T cells were the source of the cDNA or gDNA that made up the material.

CDR1 SGHDT and CDR2 YYEEEE come from the germline V gene. The CDR3 covers 14 residues. V dropped 3 bases and J dropped 5 bases, with 14 bases sitting between them. In the authors' methods: Amplifying reference gene primers gave estimates of nucleated cell counts. The table came from immunoSEQ multiplex PCR; TCRdb's copy has only in-frame clones and leaves some out. V and J calls and clone size are copied from that table; D and trimming were computed from the DNA. Among approximately 160,000 clones listed, roughly nine tenths were seen once. Sequenced material: peripheral blood. This chain joins TRBV5-6 and TRBJ2-5, with D tentatively TRBD2 (5 bases). The sequence came from a woman between 70 and 85 years old with acute or convalescent COVID-19. The CDR3 nucleotides read TGTGCCAGCAGCTCCCCGAGTTGGAGGGAGACCCAGTACTTC. It encodes CASSSPSWRETQYF.